Each of the 5 T cell receptor beta chains below was sequenced from the same sample in a study of OX40 agonist ivuxolimab in advanced cancers. The library was obtained by the immunoSEQ multiplex PCR assay. In TCRdb, the immuneACCESS table is reduced to in-frame sequences with V and J assigned. These tables do not hold every clone; where another copy was compared, an unresolved V gene accounts for under half, and the others remain unexplained. The sample data list tens of thousands of clones, and 70% to 90% of these were observed just once. Approximately 0.28% of the sample belongs to the ten largest clones. The sample here was CD4+ or CD8+ T cells sorted from blood, taken in a trial of the OX40 agonist ivuxolimab. The receptor set was obtained from an adult with an advanced solid tumor such as melanoma, head and neck, liver or kidney cancer.

This sequence joins TRBV6-5 and TRBJ2-3, with D possibly matching TRBD1 (6 bases). Per germline, CDR1 MNHEY and CDR2 SVGAGI. The CDR3 has 14 amino acids. V was pared by 6 bases and J by 2 bases, with 12 bases between. CDR3 residues: CASSDRRITDTQYF. As DNA, the CDR3 is TGTGCCAGCAGCGACAGGAGAATCACAGATACGCAGTATTTT.

There are a few counts of this clone. The chain links TRBV14 to TRBJ1-1; D not certain. Germline assignment: CDR1 SGHDN and CDR2 FVKESK. Trimming took off 0 bases at V and 0 bases at J, with 11 bases between the two ends. The CDR3 has 16 amino acids. The CDR3 region has the DNA TGTGCCAGCAGCCAAGATCTAAGGCTACTGAACACTGAAGCTTTCTTT. This codes for CASSQDLRLLNTEAFF.

The genes are TRBV5-4 and TRBJ2-5, with D perhaps matching TRBD2 (5 bases). Germline V CDR1 and CDR2: SGHNT, YYREEE (reference sequence). The CDR3 sequence is 11 residues long. The V end was cut by 4 bases, the J end by 6 bases, with 7 bases between. The CDR3 loop reads CASSHGKTQYF. DNA for the CDR3: TGTGCCAGCAGCCACGGGAAGACCCAGTACTTC.

V and J are TRBV5-1 and TRBJ2-3, with 12 bases lining up with TRBD2. Germline V gene sequence: CDR1 SGHRS, CDR2 YFSETQ. After removal of 2 bases from V and 2 bases from J, the junction contained 6 bases not matched to a gene. The CDR3 totals 17 residues. Here the CDR3 reads CASSLWTSGALTDTQYF. The CDR3, as DNA: TGCGCCAGCAGCTTATGGACTAGCGGGGCCCTCACAGATACGCAGTATTTT.

The CDR3 is CASSLTDRNYGYTF. CDR3 coding DNA: TGTGCCAGCAGCTTGACGGACAGGAACTATGGCTACACCTTC. V gene TRBV7-2 combines with J gene TRBJ1-2; TRBD1 matches at 7 bases. The V segment lost 3 bases and the J segment 2 bases; nucleotides outside the gene matches: 3. The CDR3 sequence is 14 residues long. Germline values: CDR1 SGHTA, CDR2 FQGNSA.